The 16 T cell receptor beta chains listed next were all sequenced from one sample in a study of cytotoxic CD8 clonotypes in ibrutinib-treated CLL. Using immunoSEQ multiplex PCR, the repertoire was profiled, and TCRdb retains in-frame clones only, with some absent. The sample yields some 140,000 clones, 84% seen once. Material: PBMCs, obtained after 24 months of ibrutinib treatment. The source of these receptors is a human donor with chronic lymphocytic leukemia.

CDR3 sequence: CASSQTGTDIGYTF. CDR3 in DNA: TGTGCCAGCAGCCAAACCGGGACAGACATTGGCTACACCTTC. V is TRBV4-2 and J is TRBJ1-2, with 7 nucleotides matching TRBD1. Germline values: CDR1 LGHNA, CDR2 YNFKEQ. V lost 2 bases to trimming and J lost 7 bases; unmatched junction nucleotides: 7. There are 14 residues in the CDR3.

This clone was detected only a few times. The J gene is TRBJ1-3, the V gene TRBV5-1; no clear D. Trimming left V 0 bases short and J 1 base short, with 5 bases between. The CDR3 is 14 amino acids. CDR1 is SGHRS, CDR2 YFSETQ, per germline. DNA of the CDR3: TGCGCCAGCAGCTTGGGGACGTCTGGAAACACCATATATTTT. As protein: CASSLGTSGNTIYF.

The chain employs TRBV7-3 and TRBJ2-7, with 9 bases fitting TRBD1. V trimming: 2 bases; J trimming: 2 bases; junction bases outside the gene matches: 4. CDR1 is SGHTA and CDR2 is FQGTGA in the germline V gene. This CDR3 is 15 amino acids long. This chain's CDR3 is CASSLAGTGPYEQYF. The CDR3 DNA reads as TGTGCCAGCAGCTTAGCGGGGACAGGGCCCTACGAGCAGTACTTC.

V is TRBV7-2 and J is TRBJ1-2; TRBD1 matches at 7 bases. V lost 1 base to trimming and J lost 3 bases; unmatched junction nucleotides: 5. Looked up from germline, CDR1 is SGHTA and CDR2 is FQGNSA. The CDR3 spans 15 residues. The CDR3 region has the DNA TGTGCCAGCAGCTTAGACGGGACAGAGGACTATGGCTACACCTTC. It codes for CASSLDGTEDYGYTF. Based on the CDR3 plus reference TRBV7-2 and TRBJ1-2, the full variable domain is GAGVSQSPSNKVTEKGKDVELRCDPISGHTALYWYRQSLGQGLEFLIYFQGNSAPDKSGLPSDRFSAERTGGSVSTLTIQRTQQEDSAVYLCASSLDGTEDYGYTFGSGTRLTVV.

V gene TRBV5-6 combines with J gene TRBJ2-6, with TRBD1 as a possible D gene (6 bases). Germline V CDR1 and CDR2: SGHDT, YYEEEE. V lost 0 bases to trimming and J lost 0 bases, with 10 bases between them. CDR3 length equals 17 residues. The CDR3 spells CASSLGTGNSGANVLTF. CDR3 sequence (DNA): TGTGCCAGCAGCTTGGGAACAGGGAACTCTGGGGCCAACGTCCTGACTTTC.

The rearrangement links TRBV5-4 to TRBJ1-2; D is possibly TRBD1 (6 bases). The CDR3 consists of 17 residues. V lost 1 base, J lost 1 base, and 17 bases lay in between. Germline V gives CDR1 SGHNT, CDR2 YYREEE (reference sequence). This chain's CDR3 is CASSLSTGGPVNYGYTF. For the CDR3, the DNA is TGTGCCAGCAGCTTGTCGACAGGTGGCCCCGTTAACTATGGCTACACCTTC.

CDR3 sequence reads: CAWSDLYGQNTEAFF. The DNA for the CDR3 is TGTGCCTGGAGTGATCTATACGGGCAGAACACTGAAGCTTTCTTT. The V and J genes are TRBV30 and TRBJ1-1; D is uncertain. The CDR3 covers 15 residues. V shed 1 base and J shed 1 base, with 13 bases lying between them. Germline V CDR1 and CDR2: GTSNPN, SVGIG (reference sequence).

V usage is TRBV25-1 and J usage is TRBJ2-5; 10 bases align to TRBD1. The CDR3 contains 15 residues. Germline CDR1 and CDR2: MGHDK and SYGVNS. With V trimmed by 2 bases and J by 1 base, 1 base remained unmatched. The CDR3 is CASSERDRGQETQYF. Here the CDR3 DNA reads TGTGCCAGCAGTGAAAGGGACAGGGGCCAAGAGACCCAGTACTTC. The complete variable domain, with remaining parts taken from reference TRBV25-1 and TRBJ2-5, reads EADIYQTPRYLVIGTGKKITLECSQTMGHDKMYWYQQDPGMELHLIHYSYGVNSTEKGDLSSESTVSRIRTEHFPLTLESARPSHTSQYLCASSERDRGQETQYFGPGTRLLVL.

The V call is TRBV18, the J call TRBJ1-1; D remains ambiguous. V was cut by 6 bases and J by 1 base, with 15 bases left in between. The germline V gene has CDR1 KGHSH and CDR2 LQKENI. The CDR3 contains 15 residues. The DNA for the CDR3 is TGTGCCAGCTCCGTGAACAGTGCCCCGAACACTGAAGCTTTCTTT. As protein: CASSVNSAPNTEAFF. The whole variable domain, filled in from reference TRBV18 and TRBJ1-1, reads NAGVMQNPRHLVRRRGQEARLRCSPMKGHSHVYWYRQLPEEGLKFMVYLQKENIIDESGMPKERFSAEFPKEGPSILRIQQVVRGDSAAYFCASSVNSAPNTEAFFGQGTRLTVV.

The table lists this clone with a count of one. The chain is built from TRBV6-6 and TRBJ2-2, with 8 bases matching TRBD1. The CDR3 sequence is 15 residues long. Germline lookup yields CDR1 MNHNY and CDR2 SVGAGI (reference sequence). The V segment lost 4 bases and the J segment 3 bases; nucleotides outside the gene matches: 4. In DNA, the CDR3 is TGTGCCAGCAGTTCTGTCAGGGGGCACACCGGGGAGCTGTTTTTT. It specifies CASSSVRGHTGELFF.

The rearrangement joins TRBV7-8 to TRBJ2-5, with 11 bases lining up with TRBD2. CDR3 size: 15 residues. CDR1 is SGHVS, CDR2 FQNEAQ, per germline. The V gene end was trimmed by 3 bases and the J gene end by 5 bases; junction bases not matched to a gene: 5. The CDR3 reads CASSLSLAGVETQYF. The CDR3 bases are TGTGCCAGCAGCTTGTCACTAGCGGGGGTCGAGACCCAGTACTTC. Using reference TRBV7-8 and TRBJ2-5 for the parts outside the CDR3, the full variable domain is GAGVSQSPRYKVAKRGQDVALRCDPISGHVSLFWYQQALGQGPEFLTYFQNEAQLDKSGLPSDRFFAERPEGSVSTLKIQRTQQEDSAVYLCASSLSLAGVETQYFGPGTRLLVL.

The rearrangement joins TRBV5-1 to TRBJ1-5; the match to TRBD1 covers 9 bases. V dropped 4 bases and J dropped 3; count of bases not matched to a gene: 5. The germline V gene encodes CDR1 SGHRS and CDR2 YFSETQ. This CDR3 has 15 amino acids. The DNA for the CDR3 is TGCGCCAGCAGCCCGGGACAGGGCTACAATCAGCCCCAGCATTTT. Residues: CASSPGQGYNQPQHF. The full variable domain, with the rest looked up from reference TRBV5-1 and TRBJ1-5, is KAGVTQTPRYLIKTRGQQVTLSCSPISGHRSVSWYQQTPGQGLQFLFEYFSETQRNKGNFPGRFSGRQFSNSRSEMNVSTLELGDSALYLCASSPGQGYNQPQHFGDGTRLSIL.

The chain joins TRBV12-5 to TRBJ1-1; D gene ambiguous. The germline V and J ends were trimmed by 4 bases and 1 base, with 10 bases remaining between them. The length of the CDR3 is 14 residues. The germline CDR1 and CDR2 sequences are LGHNT and FRNRAP. Here the CDR3 reads CASGSPPGNTEAFF. In DNA form, the CDR3 reads TGTGCTAGTGGTTCCCCCCCGGGGAACACTGAAGCTTTCTTT.

The V and J genes are TRBV29-1 and TRBJ2-5; D unresolved. The length of the CDR3 is 12 residues. Germline assignment: CDR1 SQVTM and CDR2 ANQGSEA. The V end lost 3 bases, the J end lost 2 bases, and 7 bases lay between the germline ends. The CDR3: CSVDPGQETQYF. The CDR3, as DNA: TGCAGCGTTGACCCAGGACAAGAGACCCAGTACTTC. The full variable domain, completed using reference TRBV29-1 and TRBJ2-5, is SAVISQKPSRDICQRGTSLTIQCQVDSQVTMMFWYRQQPGQSLTLIATANQGSEATYESGFVIDKFPISRPNLTFSTLTVSNMSPEDSSIYLCSVDPGQETQYFGPGTRLLVL.

This clone was counted only a few times. The CDR3 DNA reads TGTGCCAGCTCACCACCTGAAGGGATGAACACTGAAGCTTTCTTT. This encodes CASSPPEGMNTEAFF. The chain employs TRBV18 and TRBJ1-1; no clear D. From germline, CDR1 is KGHSH and CDR2 LQKENI. Trimming cost V 0 bases and J 0 bases, with 8 bases left between them. The CDR3 is 15 residues long.

The chain is built from TRBV10-3 and TRBJ2-1; 7 bases fit TRBD1. This CDR3 region has 13 residues. Germline V gene lookup returns CDR1 ENHRY and CDR2 SYGVKD. V was clipped by 3 bases and J by 11 bases; unmatched bases: 7. The CDR3 coding sequence is TGTGCCATCAGTGATCCGACAGGGTTAAAGCAGTTCTTC. This encodes CAISDPTGLKQFF.